Listed below are T cell receptor beta chains from one sample, sequenced in a study of blood T cell repertoires in COVID-19. Here immunoSEQ multiplex PCR was the method, and the copy in TCRdb shows in-frame clones only, minus some. Among about 240,000 clones listed, roughly 87% were seen once. Sequenced sample: PBMCs or T cells enriched from blood (not recorded which). The source of these receptors is a woman aged 30 to 39 with acute COVID-19. Each CDR3 is given with its conserved first and last residue. A D gene is named only where the DNA matches it firmly. The listing skips clone size in some rows; elsewhere it reads once, few, many or a size class.

v_call	d_call	clone_size	j_call	cdr3_nt	cdr3_aa
TRBV10-3	TRBD1	.	TRBJ1-5	TGTGCCATAAAAGACAGGGTAGATCAGCCCCAGCATTTT	CAIKDRVDQPQHF
TRBV10-1	.	once	TRBJ2-3	TGCGCCAGCAGTGACAATCTGCGGGGTAGCACAGATACGCAGTATTTT	CASSDNLRGSTDTQYF
TRBV7-9	.	.	TRBJ2-2	TGTGCCAGCAGCGAACAGGGTAACACCGGGGAGCTGTTTTTT	CASSEQGNTGELFF
TRBV7-9	.	.	TRBJ1-5	TGTGCCAGCAGTCATAGCAATCAGCCCCAGCATTTT	CASSHSNQPQHF
TRBV19	.	.	TRBJ1-1	TGTGCCAGTTCGGAGGGTTTTGGGACTGAAGCTTTCTTT	CASSEGFGTEAFF
TRBV4-1	TRBD2	.	TRBJ2-7	TGCGCCAGCAGCCCTAGCGGGGGGCCCTACGAGCAGTACTTC	CASSPSGGPYEQYF
TRBV5-1	.	.	TRBJ1-4	TGCGCCAGCAGCCTGGCTGGCAGTGATGAAAAACTGTTTTTT	CASSLAGSDEKLFF
TRBV5-4	TRBD2	.	TRBJ2-1	TGTGCCAGCAGCCCTACTAGCGGGGCGGCATCCTACAATGAGCAGTTCTTC	CASSPTSGAASYNEQFF
TRBV9	.	.	TRBJ2-3	TGTGCCAGCAGCGTAGTAGGGGGTATCAGCACAGATACGCAGTATTTT	CASSVVGGISTDTQYF
TRBV27	.	.	TRBJ1-5	TGTGCCAGCCGGCCCGGGGTCCTGGGTCAGCCCCAGCATTTT	CASRPGVLGQPQHF
TRBV19	.	.	TRBJ1-1	TGTGCCAGTAGTCTATTCCGGGAGGGGGGCATGGAAACTGAAGCTTTCTTT	CASSLFREGGMETEAFF
TRBV30	TRBD2	.	TRBJ2-5	TGTGCCTGCGGACTAGCGGATCAAGAGACCCAGTACTTC	CACGLADQETQYF
TRBV7-9	TRBD2	.	TRBJ2-7	TGTGCCAGCAGCTTAGCCTCATTCGCCGGTGGGCGGGGGTATTACGAGCAGTACTTC	CASSLASFAGGRGYYEQYF
TRBV3-1/TRBV3-2	.	few	TRBJ1-2	TGTGCCACCAAAGCTCAGGGACATTCTATGGGCTACACCTTC	CATKAQGHSMGYTF
TRBV7-6	.	.	TRBJ1-5	TGTGCCAGCAGCCCGTTTGGGCATAGCAATCAGCCCCAGCATTTT	CASSPFGHSNQPQHF
TRBV5-6	.	.	TRBJ2-7	TGTGCCAGCAGCTTGGTGGAGGGAGGCGAGCAGTACTTC	CASSLVEGGEQYF
TRBV11-2	TRBD1	.	TRBJ2-2	TGTGCCAGCAGATCCCCAGGGGGCGGCGGGGAGCTGTTTTTT	CASRSPGGGGELFF
TRBV5-1	.	.	TRBJ2-5	TGCGCCAGCAGCTTGAGCGGGGGACAGGGTCAAGAGACCCAGTACTTC	CASSLSGGQGQETQYF
TRBV9	.	once	TRBJ2-1	TGTGCCAGCAGCGTAGGAACTAGCAGCTCCTACAATGAGCAGTTCTTC	CASSVGTSSSYNEQFF
TRBV18	.	.	TRBJ1-1	TGTGCCAGCTCAACAGTACAACTTGAAGCTTTCTTT	CASSTVQLEAFF
TRBV18	TRBD2	.	TRBJ2-7	TGTGCCAGCTCACCGCCGGGGACTAACTACGAGCAGTACTTC	CASSPPGTNYEQYF
TRBV27	TRBD1	once	TRBJ1-2	TGTGCCAGCAGTTTATCAGGGACAGGGGAAATGGGCTACACCTTC	CASSLSGTGEMGYTF
TRBV29-1	TRBD2	.	TRBJ2-3	TGCAGCGTCGGTACTAGCGGGGGGGATACGCAGTATTTT	CSVGTSGGDTQYF
TRBV5-1	TRBD1	.	TRBJ1-5	TGCGCCAGCAGCTTAGGGGGCGGTCAGCCCCAGCATTTT	CASSLGGGQPQHF
TRBV20-1	.	.	TRBJ1-4	TGCAGTGCTAGACGGGATGAAAAACTGTTTTTT	CSARRDEKLFF
TRBV30	.	many	TRBJ2-5	TGTGCCTGGAATCATCAGGGGGGCCAAGAGACCCAGTACTTC	CAWNHQGGQETQYF
TRBV4-1	.	.	TRBJ1-5	TGCGCCAGCAGCCAGTCCCTCACAACCTCCCCCAATCAGCCCCAGCATTTT	CASSQSLTTSPNQPQHF
TRBV25-1	.	.	TRBJ2-3	TGTGCCAGCAGTGAATCAAGGACTAGCACAGATACGCAGTATTTT	CASSESRTSTDTQYF
TRBV18	TRBD1	.	TRBJ1-5	TGTGCCAGCTCACGCGGGACAGGGGAAAATCAGCCCCAGCATTTT	CASSRGTGENQPQHF